The 8 T cell receptor beta chains listed next were all sequenced from one sample in a study of early stage breast cancer tumors. Some clones are missing from TCRdb's copy, which holds only in-frame ones; the method was immunoSEQ multiplex PCR. This sample has tens of thousands of clones; approximately 76% occur once, and the top ten carry roughly 33%. The sequencing input was blood. These receptor sequences come from a person aged 45 to 59 with breast cancer.

CDR3 nucleotide sequence: TGTGCCAGCAGTGTGCCAAACGGGGCCGGGGAGCTGTTTTTT. Translating it yields CASSVPNGAGELFF. V gene TRBV6-1 combines with J gene TRBJ2-2, with D perhaps matching TRBD2 (5 bases). Trimming stripped 4 bases from V and 6 bases from J, with 12 bases between. The CDR3 sequence is 14 residues long. Germline V gene lookup returns CDR1 MNHNS and CDR2 SASEGT.

The chain joins TRBV5-1 to TRBJ2-4; 11 nucleotides line up with TRBD2. The CDR3 runs to 18 residues. CDR1 and CDR2 from the germline V gene are SGHRS and YFSETQ. The trim removed 3 bases at V and 7 bases at J, leaving 15 bases unmatched. The CDR3 nucleotides are TGCGCCAGCAGCTCCGGGGGGACTAGCGGAGCCTGGGGGAACATTCAGTACTTC. This sequence encodes CASSSGGTSGAWGNIQYF.

The chain carries TRBV19 and TRBJ1-2, with D hard to call. V was trimmed by 6 bases and J by 4 bases, leaving 12 bases between them. The CDR3 is 13 residues long. Germline CDR1 LNHDA, CDR2 SQIVND (reference sequence). The CDR3 DNA sequence: TGTGCCAGTAGAGCCGGTTCCGGCTATGGCTACACCTTC. Protein: CASRAGSGYGYTF.

The chain combines TRBV6-1 with TRBJ2-3, with TRBD2 matching 9 bases. J gave up 6 bases and V 0 bases, and 10 bases lay outside the gene matches. The V gene's germline CDR1 is MNHNS and CDR2 SASEGT. The CDR3 covers 17 residues. The CDR3 nucleotides read TGTGCCAGCAGTGAAGCGGGGCTATTAGCGGGAGTTGATACGCAGTATTTT. Its protein product is CASSEAGLLAGVDTQYF.

A few counts support this clone. J is TRBJ2-4 and V is TRBV19, with D perhaps TRBD2 (5 bases). Trimming cost V 9 bases and J 0 bases, with 27 bases left between them. Germline CDR1 reads LNHDA; CDR2 reads SQIVND (reference sequence). CDR3 size: 19 residues. CDR3 coding DNA: TGTGCCAGCGTTCCCCCAGGCAGACTAAGCTACTTAGCCAAAAACATTCAGTACTTC. This codes for CASVPPGRLSYLAKNIQYF.

The rearrangement uses TRBV28 and TRBJ2-1; 8 bases agree with TRBD2. CDR1 and CDR2 (germline): MDHEN, SYDVKM. The CDR3 runs to 15 residues. Losses at the gene ends were 6 bases for V and 7 bases for J; bases not matched to a gene: 11. The CDR3: CASSFDGLASNEQFF. Written as DNA, the CDR3 is TGTGCCAGCAGCTTCGATGGACTAGCTAGTAATGAGCAGTTCTTC.

This sequence joins TRBV19 and TRBJ2-1; 10 nucleotides line up with TRBD1. This CDR3 has 15 residues. Germline CDR1 is LNHDA and CDR2 is SQIVND (reference sequence). V lost 5 bases, J lost 2 bases, and 3 bases stayed unmatched. CDR3 loop: CASSGQGGTYNEQFF. CDR3 nucleotide sequence: TGTGCCAGTAGTGGACAGGGGGGGACCTACAATGAGCAGTTCTTC.

Of note for this clone: An end of the junction does not agree with germline; a read error may underlie this. The V and J genes are TRBV7-7 and TRBJ2-2; maybe TRBD1 (6 bases). Germline V gene data show CDR1 as SSHAT and CDR2 as FNYEAQ (reference sequence). This CDR3 has 13 amino acids. The CDR3 protein is CASRDGGSGELFF. The CDR3 DNA sequence: TGTGCTAGCAGGGATGGGGGCTCCGGGGAGCTGTTTTTT.